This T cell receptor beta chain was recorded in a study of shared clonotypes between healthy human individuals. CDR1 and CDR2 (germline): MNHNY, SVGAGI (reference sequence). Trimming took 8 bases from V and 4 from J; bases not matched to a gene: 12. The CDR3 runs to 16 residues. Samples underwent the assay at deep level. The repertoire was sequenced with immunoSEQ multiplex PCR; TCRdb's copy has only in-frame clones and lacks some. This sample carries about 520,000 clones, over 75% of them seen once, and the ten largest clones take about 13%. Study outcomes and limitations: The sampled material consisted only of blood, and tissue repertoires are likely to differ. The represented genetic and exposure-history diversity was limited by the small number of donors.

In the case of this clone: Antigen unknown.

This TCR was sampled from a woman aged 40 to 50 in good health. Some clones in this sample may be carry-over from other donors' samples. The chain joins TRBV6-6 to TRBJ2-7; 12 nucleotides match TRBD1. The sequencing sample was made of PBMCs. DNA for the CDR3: TGTGCCAGCTGCTACACCGGGACAGGGGGCTATTACGAGCAGTACTTC. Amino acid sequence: CASCYTGTGGYYEQYF.